This T cell receptor beta chain was identified in a study of CD8+ T cells in alopecia areata. This clone was found a few times. Genes and germline come from the mouse. The read ends 4 residues shy of where the CDR3 ends; the end is completed using the germline J gene. A panel of CD4, CD8alpha, NKG2D, NKG2ACE and other markers served to sort pooled cutaneous lymph node cells. This CDR3 comprises 14 residues. CDR1 and CDR2 from the germline V gene are NSHNY and SYGAGN. Sequencing templates came from extracted RNA that was reverse transcribed into cDNA. Here immunoSEQ multiplex PCR was the method, and the copy in TCRdb shows in-frame clones only, minus some. The sample offers 200,000 to 300,000 clones and no singletons, the top ten holding 1.2%.

The chain links TRBV13-1 to TRBJ2-7; maybe TRBD1 (6 bases). The source is a C3H/HeJ mouse with alopecia areata. For this strain, the MHC haplotype corresponds to H2-k. Material for sequencing was CD4+ T cells sorted from a lymph node. The CDR3 DNA, read in part, is TGTGCCAGCAGTGCCTCGGGACAAGTGGAT. Its protein is CASSASGQVD. The entire CDR3 protein is CASSASGQVDEQYF.